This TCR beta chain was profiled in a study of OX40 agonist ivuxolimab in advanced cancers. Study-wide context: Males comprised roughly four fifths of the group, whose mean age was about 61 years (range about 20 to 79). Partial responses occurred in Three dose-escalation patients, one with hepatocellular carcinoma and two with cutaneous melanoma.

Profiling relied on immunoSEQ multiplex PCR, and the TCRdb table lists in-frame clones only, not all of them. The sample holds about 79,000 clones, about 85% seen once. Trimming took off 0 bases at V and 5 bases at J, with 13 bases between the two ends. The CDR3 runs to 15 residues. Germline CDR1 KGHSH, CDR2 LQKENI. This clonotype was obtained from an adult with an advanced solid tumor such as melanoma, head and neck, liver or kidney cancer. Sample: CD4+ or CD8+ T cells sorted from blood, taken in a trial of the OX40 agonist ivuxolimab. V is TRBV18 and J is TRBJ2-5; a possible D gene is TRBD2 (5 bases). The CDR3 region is CASSPPTAGMETQYF. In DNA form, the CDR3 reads TGTGCCAGCTCACCACCGACCGCGGGTATGGAGACCCAGTACTTC.